This entry lists 18 T cell receptor beta chains sequenced from one sample in a study of blood T cell repertoires in COVID-19. Profiling relied on immunoSEQ multiplex PCR, and the TCRdb table lists in-frame clones only, not all of them. Of around 150,000 clones listed, approximately 88% are singletons. Specimen: PBMCs or T cells enriched from blood (not recorded which). The receptors were sampled from a woman between 45 and 65 years old who had recovered from COVID-19.

This clone was detected a few times. This chain joins TRBV19 and TRBJ1-6, with 9 bases that match TRBD1. Trimming removed 8 bases from V and 7 bases from J; junction bases left unmatched: 3. CDR3 length: 13 residues. Germline V CDR1 and CDR2: LNHDA, SQIVND (reference sequence). CDR3 coding DNA: TGTGCCAGTTCAGACAGGGGGAATTCACCCCTCCACTTT. It encodes CASSDRGNSPLHF.

The rearrangement joins TRBV7-3 to TRBJ2-2; TRBD2 agrees at 11 bases. The CDR3 runs 18 residues. V shed 4 bases and J 0 bases; nucleotides not matched to a gene: 7. Germline V gives CDR1 SGHTA, CDR2 FQGTGA. The CDR3, as DNA: TGTGCCAGCAGCTCCCCTAGCGGGGGGTCCGCGAACACCGGGGAGCTGTTTTTT. It encodes CASSSPSGGSANTGELFF.

There are a few counts of this clone. This chain links TRBV20-1 with TRBJ1-1, with TRBD1 matching over 7 bases. Trimming took 5 bases from V and 10 from J; bases not matched to a gene: 7. The germline gives CDR1 DFQATT, CDR2 SNEGSKA (reference sequence). CDR3 length: 11 amino acids. The CDR3 coding sequence is TGCAGTGCTGACACAGGGGACGCAGCTTTCTTT. This gives the protein CSADTGDAAFF.

V usage is TRBV7-2 and J usage is TRBJ2-3, with D tentatively TRBD2 (6 bases). This CDR3 comprises 14 residues. Germline CDR1 is SGHTA and CDR2 is FQGNSA. V was clipped by 10 bases and J by 4 bases, with 18 bases between them. This CDR3 is CATSRGLTADTQYF. The CDR3 DNA is TGTGCCACTTCTCGGGGACTGACAGCAGATACGCAGTATTTT.

Note on this clone: This sample includes further DNA sequences coding for the same CDR3. This chain joins TRBV9 and TRBJ2-5; 9 bases map to TRBD2. The CDR3 is 14 amino acids. J lost 2 bases, V lost 3 bases, and 2 bases had no gene match. Per the germline V gene, CDR1 is SGDLS and CDR2 is YYNGEE. CDR3 protein: CASSGGGAQETQYF. CDR3 nucleotides: TGTGCCAGCAGCGGCGGGGGGGCTCAAGAGACCCAGTACTTC. The full variable domain, in which reference TRBV9 and TRBJ2-5 provide the parts outside the CDR3, is DSGVTQTPKHLITATGQRVTLRCSPRSGDLSVYWYQQSLDQGLQFLIQYYNGEERAKGNILERFSAQQFPDLHSELNLSSLELGDSALYFCASSGGGAQETQYFGPGTRLLVL.

The gene calls are TRBV10-3 and TRBJ2-3; 9 bases map to TRBD1. CDR1 and CDR2 from the germline V gene are ENHRY and SYGVKD. CDR3 size: 15 residues. Trimming cost V 5 bases and J 3 bases; bases outside gene matches: 6. Written as DNA, the CDR3 is TGTGCCATCAGTCTTTCCGGGACAGGGACAGATACGCAGTATTTT. Translation: CAISLSGTGTDTQYF.

This sequence joins TRBV6-5 and TRBJ1-5; 10 bases line up with TRBD1. The ends lost 6 bases at V and 4 bases at J; junction bases unmatched: 6. CDR1 and CDR2 from the germline V gene are MNHEY and SVGAGI. This CDR3 spans 15 amino acids. Here the CDR3 reads CASRAPGQGNQPQHF. Written as DNA, the CDR3 is TGTGCCAGCAGGGCTCCGGGACAGGGGAATCAGCCCCAGCATTTT.

This clone has more than one count but fewer than ten. The gene calls are TRBV9 and TRBJ1-1, with 8 bases lining up with TRBD1. The CDR3 length is 20 residues. V trimming: 0 bases; J trimming: 1 base; junction bases outside the gene matches: 17. Per the germline V gene, CDR1 is SGDLS and CDR2 is YYNGEE. Here the CDR3 DNA reads TGTGCCAGCAGCGTAGCCCCCGAGGGGGCAGGGGGCTCGGCGAACACTGAAGCTTTCTTT. This translates into CASSVAPEGAGGSANTEAFF.

The chain couples TRBV5-8 to TRBJ2-3; TRBD2 might be the D (6 bases). The germline V and J ends were trimmed by 4 bases and 2 bases, with 11 bases remaining between them. CDR1 is SGHTS, CDR2 YDEGEE, per germline. The CDR3 has 14 amino acids. CDR3: CASSLSGYTDTQYF. The CDR3 DNA is TGTGCCAGCAGCCTTAGCGGTTACACAGATACGCAGTATTTT.

The chain joins TRBV18 to TRBJ2-7, with 10 bases aligning to TRBD1. In germline, CDR1 is KGHSH, CDR2 LQKENI. The CDR3 has 16 amino acids. The junction had 8 bases not matched to a gene; V was cut back by 2 bases and J by 4 bases. CDR3 DNA sequence: TGTGCCAGCTCACCAAAGCGGACAGGGGGAAGGTACGAGCAGTACTTC. It translates to CASSPKRTGGRYEQYF.

A single count supports this clone. In nucleotides, the CDR3 is TGTGCCAGCAGCCCCAGGGGCTACACCTACAATGAGCAGTTCTTC. It specifies CASSPRGYTYNEQFF. The chain recombines TRBV9 with TRBJ2-1; perhaps TRBD1 as D (6 bases). V was clipped by 4 bases and J by 2 bases, with 13 bases between them. Germline CDR1 SGDLS, CDR2 YYNGEE. The CDR3 has 15 amino acids.

The rearrangement joins TRBV9 to TRBJ2-7; possible D gene TRBD1, 6 bases. Trimming pared 9 bases from V and 3 bases from J, leaving 19 bases between. CDR1 and CDR2 (germline): SGDLS, YYNGEE. This CDR3 is built from 14 residues. As DNA, the CDR3 is TGTGCCACTCAATCCGTAGGACAGCTCTACGAGCAGTACTTC. It encodes CATQSVGQLYEQYF.

This chain joins TRBV30 and TRBJ2-1; D may be TRBD2 (5 bases). V was trimmed by 0 bases and J by 5 bases, leaving 14 bases between them. Germline CDR1 is GTSNPN and CDR2 is SVGIG (reference sequence). The CDR3 sequence is 15 residues long. The CDR3 is CAWSVIRGIHNEQFF. DNA for the CDR3: TGTGCCTGGAGTGTAATTAGAGGGATCCACAATGAGCAGTTCTTC. Combining the CDR3 with reference TRBV30 and TRBJ2-1 gives the whole variable domain SQTIHQWPATLVQPVGSPLSLECTVEGTSNPNLYWYRQAAGRGLQLLFYSVGIGQISSEVPQNLSASRPQDRQFILSSKKLLLSDSGFYLCAWSVIRGIHNEQFFGPGTRLTVL.

The chain couples TRBV6-4 to TRBJ1-5, with D maybe TRBD1 (5 bases). Trimming removed 2 bases at V and 5 bases at J, with 16 bases between. Germline lookup yields CDR1 MRHNA and CDR2 SNTAGT. The CDR3 contains 16 residues. The CDR3 DNA is TGTGCCAGCAGTGACGGGGCAGGGTGGAGGGATCAGCCCCAGCATTTT. This codes for CASSDGAGWRDQPQHF.

The V and J genes are TRBV27 and TRBJ1-2; 9 positions agree with TRBD1. The length of the CDR3 is 14 residues. The junction had 5 bases not matched to a gene; V was cut back by 3 bases and J by 6 bases. Germline V gives CDR1 MNHEY, CDR2 SMNVEV (reference sequence). The CDR3 nucleotides read TGTGCCAGCAGTTTGGTTTGGACAGGGGATGGCTACACCTTC. Amino acid sequence: CASSLVWTGDGYTF.

This clone has just a few counts. The V call is TRBV6-6, the J call TRBJ2-1; possible D gene TRBD1, 7 bases. Trimming removed 4 bases from V and 4 bases from J, with 17 bases in between. Germline-derived CDR1 and CDR2 are MNHNY and SVGAGI (reference sequence). CDR3 length equals 16 residues. CDR3 DNA sequence: TGTGCCAGCAGTTCGGTTAGGCAGGGGGGATACAATGAGCAGTTCTTC. Translating it yields CASSSVRQGGYNEQFF.

The rearrangement uses TRBV2 and TRBJ1-2; the D gene is possibly TRBD1 (5 bases). From germline, CDR1 is SNHLY and CDR2 FYNNEI. This CDR3 is 12 amino acids long. Between the trimmed V and J ends, which lost 10 bases and 2 bases, there was a span of 11 bases. CDR3 DNA: TGTGCCAACCCGGGACTGAACTATGGCTACACCTTC. Its translation is CANPGLNYGYTF.

The V call is TRBV7-9, the J call TRBJ2-5, with unresolved D. There are 13 residues in the CDR3. Germline V CDR1 and CDR2: SEHNR, FQNEAQ (reference sequence). V gave up 5 bases and J gave up 10 bases, with 17 bases separating them. The DNA for the CDR3 is TGTGCCAGCAGCCTCAGTCTGGAGTGGAGCCAGTACTTC. Its protein is CASSLSLEWSQYF. Combining the CDR3 with reference TRBV7-9 and TRBJ2-5 gives the whole variable domain DTGVSQNPRHKITKRGQNVTFRCDPISEHNRLYWYRQTLGQGPEFLTYFQNEAQLEKSRLLSDRFSAERPKGSFSTLEIQRTEQGDSAMYLCASSLSLEWSQYFGPGTRLLVL.